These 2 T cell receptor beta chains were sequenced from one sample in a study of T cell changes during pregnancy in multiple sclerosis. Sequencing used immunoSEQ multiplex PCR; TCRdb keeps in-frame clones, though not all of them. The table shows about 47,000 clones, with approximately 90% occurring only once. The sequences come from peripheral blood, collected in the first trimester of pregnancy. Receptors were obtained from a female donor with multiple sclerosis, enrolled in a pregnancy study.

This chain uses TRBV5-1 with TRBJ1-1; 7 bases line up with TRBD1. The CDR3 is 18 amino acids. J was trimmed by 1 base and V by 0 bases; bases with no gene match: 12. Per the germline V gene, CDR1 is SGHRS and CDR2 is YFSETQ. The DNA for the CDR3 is TGCGCCAGCAGCTTGGGCTGGGGGGACAGACGGGCGAACACTGAAGCTTTCTTT. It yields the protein CASSLGWGDRRANTEAFF. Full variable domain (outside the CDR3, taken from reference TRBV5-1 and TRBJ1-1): KAGVTQTPRYLIKTRGQQVTLSCSPISGHRSVSWYQQTPGQGLQFLFEYFSETQRNKGNFPGRFSGRQFSNSRSEMNVSTLELGDSALYLCASSLGWGDRRANTEAFFGQGTRLTVV.

The CDR3 here is CASSLASGSTDTQYF. The DNA of the CDR3 is TGTGCCAGCAGCTTAGCCAGCGGCAGCACAGATACGCAGTATTTT. The V gene is TRBV7-2, the J gene TRBJ2-3; D possibly corresponds to TRBD2 (5 bases). CDR1 is SGHTA and CDR2 is FQGNSA in the germline V gene. The CDR3 spans 15 residues. V lost 0 bases and J 0 bases, leaving 7 bases between the germline ends. Drawing the rest from reference TRBV7-2 and TRBJ2-3, the complete variable domain is GAGVSQSPSNKVTEKGKDVELRCDPISGHTALYWYRQSLGQGLEFLIYFQGNSAPDKSGLPSDRFSAERTGGSVSTLTIQRTQQEDSAVYLCASSLASGSTDTQYFGPGTRLTVL.